This is a list of T cell receptor beta chains from one sample in a study of blood T cell repertoires in COVID-19. TCRdb keeps only in-frame clones here, not all; method: immunoSEQ multiplex PCR. The repertoire consists of under 200,000 clones, with roughly 80% occurring once and the leading ten covering approximately 2.8%. Sequencing was carried out using peripheral blood. These receptors were taken from a man in his sixties or seventies with acute or convalescent COVID-19. CDR3s leave out the opening cysteine and the closing phenylalanine or tryptophan. A D gene is named only where the DNA matches it firmly. Size tells how often a clone was seen (once, few, many) or the class of an expanded clone, and some rows leave it out.

v_call	d_call	clone_size	j_call	cdr3_aa
TRBV24-1	NA	NA	TRBJ2-7	ATSDPPSYEQY
TRBV5-1	NA	few	TRBJ2-3	ASSLVSGGATDTQY
TRBV5-1	TRBD2	NA	TRBJ2-2	ASSLGRRLAGTGELF
TRBV7-9	NA	NA	TRBJ2-5	ASSLSGAETQY
TRBV9	TRBD2	NA	TRBJ2-7	ASSVSPSGPLYEQY
TRBV3-1/TRBV3-2	NA	NA	TRBJ1-3	ASSRGSTSGNTIY
TRBV5-6	NA	NA	TRBJ1-4	ASSIQGKGVNEKLF
TRBV15	TRBD1	NA	TRBJ1-1	ATSRLTGMDTEAF
TRBV5-5	NA	NA	TRBJ2-7	ASSWFWRDEQY
TRBV5-1	TRBD2	NA	TRBJ2-6	ASNGLAGAGANVLT
TRBV9	NA	once	TRBJ2-3	ASSPIGGLTSTDTQY
TRBV7-2	NA	NA	TRBJ2-5	ASSLVASRGQETQY
TRBV10-3	NA	NA	TRBJ1-1	AISARVKEAF
TRBV7-2	TRBD2	NA	TRBJ2-1	ASLPNTGGPYNEQF
TRBV6-5	NA	NA	TRBJ1-2	ASSYDRTYGYT
TRBV11-2	NA	NA	TRBJ1-1	ASSLNMGGNTEAF
TRBV28	NA	few	TRBJ1-5	ASSQGTGNQPQH
TRBV4-1	TRBD2	once	TRBJ2-5	ASSQGEGRGETQY
TRBV29-1	NA	NA	TRBJ1-2	SQLDQGKCYT
TRBV6-1	TRBD2	NA	TRBJ2-1	ASSEAGGPTNEQF
TRBV5-1	TRBD1	once	TRBJ1-6	ASSLGGTGVNNSPLH
TRBV28	NA	many	TRBJ2-3	ASSPVTDTQY
TRBV5-8	NA	few	TRBJ1-3	ASSFGGSSPSGNTIY
TRBV28	TRBD1	NA	TRBJ2-7	ASKPRGGPTYEQY
TRBV12-5	TRBD1	NA	TRBJ2-1	ASGLATGRQGLHEQF
TRBV11-2	NA	NA	TRBJ1-1	AVSGQLNTEAF
TRBV19	TRBD1	NA	TRBJ1-1	ASSPWTGSKKTEAF
TRBV5-1	TRBD1	NA	TRBJ1-6	ASSSGTADNSPLH
TRBV6-5	NA	NA	TRBJ2-7	ASSPGHWQEQY
TRBV28	TRBD1	NA	TRBJ2-7	ASSPPGQGRGEQY
TRBV10-3	TRBD1	NA	TRBJ1-6	AISEFQGADSPLH